This T cell receptor beta chain is from a study of shared clonotypes between healthy human individuals. Unmatched junction bases numbered 12, after V lost 4 bases and J lost 0 bases. The germline V gene encodes CDR1 SGHRS and CDR2 YFSETQ. The CDR3 extends over 18 amino acids. TCRdb's table, derived via immunoSEQ multiplex PCR, lists solely in-frame clones and lacks some. The data show around 2.5 million clones, roughly 93% seen once. The sample comprised naive CD4+ T cells from PBMCs. Noted subset: CD45RA+ positively selected. The rearrangement links TRBV5-1 to TRBJ1-4; 7 nucleotides match TRBD1. This receptor was obtained from a man between 18 and 35 years old in good health. Some clones in this sample may be carry-over from other donors' samples. CDR3 in amino acids: CASSPSRDSYATNEKLFF. The CDR3, as DNA: TGCGCCAGCAGCCCTAGTCGGGACAGCTATGCAACTAATGAAAAACTGTTTTTT.